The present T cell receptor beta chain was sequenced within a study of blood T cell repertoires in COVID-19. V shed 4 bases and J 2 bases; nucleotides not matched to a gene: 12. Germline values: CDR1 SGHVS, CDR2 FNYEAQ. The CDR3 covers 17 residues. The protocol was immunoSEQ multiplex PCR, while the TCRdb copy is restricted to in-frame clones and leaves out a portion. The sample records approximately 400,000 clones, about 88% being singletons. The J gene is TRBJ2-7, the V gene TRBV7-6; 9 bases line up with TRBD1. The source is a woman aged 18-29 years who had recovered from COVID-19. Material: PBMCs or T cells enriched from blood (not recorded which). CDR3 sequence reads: CASSSIPPGQGTYEQYF. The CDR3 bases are TGTGCCAGCAGCTCAATACCCCCGGGACAGGGAACCTACGAGCAGTACTTC.